These 22 T cell receptor beta chains share one sample of origin, sequenced in a study of cytomegalovirus exposure and HLA in healthy donors. Amplification used 60 Vbeta primers and 13 Jbeta primers. Produced via immunoSEQ multiplex PCR; TCRdb's table is partial and in-frame only. This table holds under 200,000 clones, 60% to 80% found once. Sequenced material: PBMCs. These receptors were taken from a man in his 60s in good health and CMV-seronegative.

V usage is TRBV5-8 and J usage is TRBJ2-5, with 7 bases fitting TRBD1. Germline lookup yields CDR1 SGHTS and CDR2 YDEGEE. V lost 2 bases and J lost 3; bases outside the gene matches: 16. The CDR3 spans 18 residues. CDR3 nucleotides: TGTGCCAGCAGCTTAGATCAACAGGGGTACGCTACGAAAGAGACCCAGTACTTC. It specifies CASSLDQQGYATKETQYF.

The chain couples TRBV27 to TRBJ1-5; D not certain. Germline loops: CDR1 MNHEY, CDR2 SMNVEV (reference sequence). The length of the CDR3 is 12 residues. V was shortened by 5 bases and J by 3 bases, with 5 bases between the two germline ends. The CDR3 nucleotides read TGTGCCAGCAGTCCGTCCAATCAGCCCCAGCATTTT. Residues: CASSPSNQPQHF.

This clone has only a few counts. The chain recombines TRBV18 with TRBJ2-1, with a possible D match to TRBD2 (5 bases). The CDR3 length is 13 residues. CDR1 KGHSH and CDR2 LQKENI come from the germline V gene. Trimming removed 6 bases from V and 14 bases from J, with 20 bases in between. The CDR3 sequence: CASSPDQTAREFF. In nucleotides, the CDR3 is TGTGCCAGCTCCCCAGACCAGACTGCGAGGGAGTTCTTC. The full variable domain, its missing parts supplied by reference TRBV18 and TRBJ2-1, is NAGVMQNPRHLVRRRGQEARLRCSPMKGHSHVYWYRQLPEEGLKFMVYLQKENIIDESGMPKERFSAEFPKEGPSILRIQQVVRGDSAAYFCASSPDQTAREFFGPGTRLTVL.

The genes are TRBV14 and TRBJ2-2, with TRBD1 matching 7 bases. Germline loops: CDR1 SGHDN, CDR2 FVKESK. Trimming removed 2 bases from V and 3 bases from J; junction bases left unmatched: 6. The CDR3 runs 16 residues. This CDR3 reads CASSQHRGRDTGELFF. Written as DNA, the CDR3 is TGTGCCAGCAGCCAACACAGGGGTAGGGACACCGGGGAGCTGTTTTTT.

The chain couples TRBV9 to TRBJ2-5; 14 bases align to TRBD2. The germline V gene has CDR1 SGDLS and CDR2 YYNGEE. The CDR3 runs 16 residues. The V gene end was trimmed by 4 bases and the J gene end by 5 bases; junction bases not matched to a gene: 7. Written as DNA, the CDR3 is TGTGCCAGCAGCAAGGGGACTAGCGGGGGTAGGGAGACCCAGTACTTC. Translating gives CASSKGTSGGRETQYF.

The CDR3 reads CASSPLFGTEAFF. In DNA, the CDR3 is TGCGCCAGCAGCCCACTATTCGGGACTGAAGCTTTCTTT. The chain is built from TRBV5-1 and TRBJ1-1; D unresolved. CDR1 SGHRS and CDR2 YFSETQ come from the germline V gene. CDR3 length: 13 amino acids. V lost 4 bases and J 5 bases, leaving 12 bases between the germline ends. The variable domain in full, completed from reference TRBV5-1 and TRBJ1-1, reads KAGVTQTPRYLIKTRGQQVTLSCSPISGHRSVSWYQQTPGQGLQFLFEYFSETQRNKGNFPGRFSGRQFSNSRSEMNVSTLELGDSALYLCASSPLFGTEAFFGQGTRLTVV.

The rearrangement joins TRBV5-4 to TRBJ1-6; D is ambiguous. Between the trimmed V and J ends, which lost 0 bases and 5 bases, there was a span of 12 bases. The CDR3 loop spans 16 amino acids. Germline-derived CDR1 and CDR2 are SGHNT and YYREEE (reference sequence). The CDR3 region is CASSLDFRGHNSPLHF. In nucleotides, the CDR3 is TGTGCCAGCAGCTTGGATTTTCGGGGTCATAATTCACCCCTCCACTTT.

This clone was seen more than once but under ten times. This chain connects TRBV5-6 to TRBJ2-3; D gene unclear. Per germline, CDR1 SGHDT and CDR2 YYEEEE. V shed 0 bases and J shed 3 bases, with 8 bases lying between them. The CDR3 sequence is 14 residues long. CDR3 bases: TGTGCCAGCAGCTTGGCCCTAGATACAGATACGCAGTATTTT. It specifies CASSLALDTDTQYF.

The gene calls are TRBV21-1 and TRBJ2-5; whether TRBD1, the table's D call, matches the DNA was not checked. TRBV21-1 is a recognized pseudogene. The CDR3 is 13 residues long. The CDR3 bases are TGTGCCAGCAGCAAACCAGGGGAGGAGACCCAGTACTTC. This translates into CASSKPGEETQYF.

This clone was observed a single time. The rearrangement uses TRBV11-2 and TRBJ1-4; 9 positions match TRBD1. The CDR3 sequence is 14 residues long. V gave up 5 bases and J gave up 7 bases; unmatched junction bases: 5. Per the germline V gene, CDR1 is SGHAT and CDR2 is FQNNGV. The CDR3 DNA reads TGTGCCAGCAGCCCGGACAGGGGCGGTGAAAAACTGTTTTTT. As protein: CASSPDRGGEKLFF.

The CDR3 reads CASTYSGSNEQYF. CDR3 sequence (DNA): TGTGCCAGCACCTATAGCGGGAGCAACGAGCAGTACTTC. The V and J genes are TRBV6-1 and TRBJ2-7; TRBD2 matches 9 bases. Germline CDR1 MNHNS, CDR2 SASEGT. This CDR3 has 13 amino acids. The ends lost 7 bases at V and 5 bases at J; junction bases unmatched: 6.

This clone has a handful of counts. The gene calls are TRBV7-6 and TRBJ2-3; 9 nucleotides line up with TRBD1. Germline V gene data show CDR1 as SGHVS and CDR2 as FNYEAQ. The CDR3 loop spans 15 amino acids. The J segment lost 2 bases and the V segment lost 6 bases, leaving 6 bases of the junction unmatched. For the CDR3, the DNA is TGTGCCAGCAGTCCGGACAGGGGTCCCACAGATACGCAGTATTTT. Amino acid sequence: CASSPDRGPTDTQYF.

This clone has more than one count but fewer than ten. The junction shows a germline mismatch at one end, possibly a read error. The V call is TRBV4-1, the J call TRBJ2-5; the match to TRBD1 covers 7 bases. In germline, CDR1 is MGHRA, CDR2 YSYEKL. The CDR3 has 16 amino acids. CDR3 DNA: TGCGCCAGCAGGCAAGGGCCCACAGGGGTCCAAGAGACCCAGTACTTC. It is translated as CASRQGPTGVQETQYF.

The V gene is TRBV11-2, the J gene TRBJ2-7; 7 nucleotides agree with TRBD2. This CDR3 spans 13 amino acids. Per germline, CDR1 SGHAT and CDR2 FQNNGV. V lost 1 base to trimming and J lost 9 bases; unmatched junction nucleotides: 6. The CDR3 DNA is TGTGCCAGCAGCTTAGCTGGGGGGGGAGGGCAGTACTTC. Amino acids: CASSLAGGGGQYF.

This sequence joins TRBV7-2 and TRBJ1-1, with 8 bases matching TRBD1. Germline CDR1 and CDR2: SGHTA and FQGNSA. The CDR3 totals 16 residues. The J segment lost 0 bases and the V segment lost 2 bases, leaving 5 bases of the junction unmatched. In DNA, the CDR3 is TGTGCCAGCAGCTTACAGGGGGCGTCCCTGAACACTGAAGCTTTCTTT. Protein product: CASSLQGASLNTEAFF.

This rearrangement joins TRBV19 to TRBJ1-6; D is unclear. CDR3 size: 16 residues. Germline lookup yields CDR1 LNHDA and CDR2 SQIVND (reference sequence). Trimming stripped 6 bases from V and 7 bases from J, with 19 bases between. CDR3 nucleotide sequence: TGTGCCAGTAGGGTCGGCGGGTCTACAAGCAATTCACCCCTCCACTTT. This sequence encodes CASRVGGSTSNSPLHF.

The J gene is TRBJ2-7, the V gene TRBV7-2; D perhaps matches TRBD2 (5 bases). Trimming took off 1 base at V and 1 base at J, with 14 bases between the two ends. This CDR3 spans 16 amino acids. CDR1 and CDR2 (germline): SGHTA, FQGNSA. The CDR3 is CASSLDGSASSYEQYF. The CDR3 DNA reads as TGTGCCAGCAGCTTAGACGGTAGCGCGAGTTCCTACGAGCAGTACTTC. Based on the CDR3 plus reference TRBV7-2 and TRBJ2-7, the full variable domain is GAGVSQSPSNKVTEKGKDVELRCDPISGHTALYWYRQSLGQGLEFLIYFQGNSAPDKSGLPSDRFSAERTGGSVSTLTIQRTQQEDSAVYLCASSLDGSASSYEQYFGPGTRLTVT.

The chain carries TRBV27 and TRBJ1-5; D may be TRBD1 (6 bases). Germline V gives CDR1 MNHEY, CDR2 SMNVEV (reference sequence). The CDR3 sequence is 17 residues long. V was cut by 5 bases and J by 9 bases, with 26 bases left in between. CDR3 coding DNA: TGTGCCAGCAGTCAAGACGAAAACAGGGCCCGGTTTCGGCCCCAGCATTTT. Protein product: CASSQDENRARFRPQHF.

The rearrangement joins TRBV9 to TRBJ2-5, with 10 nucleotides matching TRBD2. Germline loops: CDR1 SGDLS, CDR2 YYNGEE. V shed 0 bases and J 4 bases; nucleotides not matched to a gene: 21. The CDR3 is 21 amino acids. CDR3 sequence: CASSVGGGRASGGAISETQYF. CDR3 DNA: TGTGCCAGCAGCGTAGGTGGGGGGCGGGCTAGCGGGGGTGCCATTTCAGAGACCCAGTACTTC.

This clone was counted a few times. The chain uses TRBV28 and TRBJ1-1, with a possible D match to TRBD1 (6 bases). This CDR3 region has 12 residues. Germline loops: CDR1 MDHEN, CDR2 SYDVKM. The V end lost 2 bases, the J end lost 7 bases, and 8 bases lay between the germline ends. The CDR3 coding sequence is TGTGCCAGCAGTTTAGGACAGTTTGAAGCTTTCTTT. Its protein is CASSLGQFEAFF.

The chain is built from TRBV6-5 and TRBJ1-2; D is perhaps TRBD1 (5 bases). Trimming took off 0 bases at V and 4 bases at J, with 9 bases between the two ends. The CDR3 spans 14 residues. Germline V gene lookup returns CDR1 MNHEY and CDR2 SVGAGI. This CDR3 reads CASSYSGGGYGYTF. CDR3 nucleotides: TGTGCCAGCAGTTACTCTGGGGGAGGCTATGGCTACACCTTC.

V gene TRBV5-4 combines with J gene TRBJ1-6, with TRBD1 as a possible D gene (6 bases). V lost 3 bases, J lost 3 bases, and 10 bases lay in between. Germline V gene lookup returns CDR1 SGHNT and CDR2 YYREEE (reference sequence). This CDR3 contains 15 residues. CDR3 nucleotides: TGTGCCAGCAGCTGGGGACAAATCTATAATTCACCCCTCCACTTT. Its translation: CASSWGQIYNSPLHF.